The clone carrying this TCR beta chain was counted a single time. Its target is unknown. The data were taken from a study of beta chain features in type 1 diabetes. One heparinised blood draw, averaging roughly 110 mL, came from each donor. The germline V gene has CDR1 SGHTA and CDR2 FQGNSA. V trimming: 4 bases; J trimming: 0 bases; junction bases outside the gene matches: 11. This CDR3 has 18 amino acids. The sequenced template was cDNA made from the entire isolated RNA. Data came from immunoSEQ multiplex PCR; TCRdb stores just in-frame clones and leaves some out. The table records around 360,000 clones, roughly 12% of them present only once. Notes on the study in general: Significant though moderate, a shortening of TCRB CDR3s appeared in all four CD4+ subsets of Type 1 diabetes patients.

This receptor was taken from a woman between 18 and 30 years old with type 1 diabetes. Material: naive CD4+ T cells from blood. The V and J genes are TRBV7-2 and TRBJ2-1, with 8 bases that match TRBD2. CDR3: CASSSPGGPRTSYNEQFF. In nucleotides, the CDR3 is TGTGCCAGCAGCTCACCGGGAGGGCCGCGAACCTCCTACAATGAGCAGTTCTTC.